This T cell receptor (beta chain) was recovered during a study of cytomegalovirus exposure and HLA in healthy donors. Study background: Most donors, roughly 84% of several hundred genotyped, fell in the Caucasian-associated ancestry cluster.

The study, taken as a whole, reports: Researchers reported in a later analysis that common viral pathogens appeared linked to several top clusters. Later work associated approximately 17,000 TCR beta sequences with HLA alleles at 0.05 false discovery rate. TCR beta V- and J-gene trimming, according to a later analysis, was linked to a missense DCLRE1C variant.

PCR involved 60 Vbeta and 13 Jbeta primers. Some clones are missing from TCRdb's copy, which holds only in-frame ones; the method was immunoSEQ multiplex PCR. The sample yields more than 95,000 clones, 80% to 90% seen once. This CDR3 has 11 residues. The V end was cut by 2 bases, the J end by 6 bases, with 5 bases between. Looked up from germline, CDR1 is GTSNPN and CDR2 is SVGIG (reference sequence). A note on this clone: The target antigen is unknown. Other DNA sequences in this sample translate to the same CDR3.

The chain combines TRBV30 with TRBJ2-1; no firm D call. The specimen sequenced was PBMCs. The TCR originated in a woman aged 40-49 years in good health and CMV-seropositive. CDR3 protein: CAWSPGNEQFF. DNA of the CDR3: TGTGCCTGGAGTCCGGGCAATGAGCAGTTCTTC.